This entry lists 29 T cell receptor beta chains sequenced from one sample in a study of T-cell memory formation after mild COVID-19. Each CDR3 protein gets one entry after TCRdb re-called the 5' RACE reads with MiXCR. The sample has around 300,000 distinct CDR3 sequences; around 15% are singletons. Sequencing was performed on PBMCs or a T cell subset sorted from them (not recorded which). The receptors here all came from a man aged 18 to 35 who had mild COVID-19 (a few samples of this study predate the infection). Cell type and time point are not known.

This clonotype has a handful of counts. The gene calls are TRBV7-9 and TRBJ1-5; 8 bases match TRBD1. V dropped 4 bases and J dropped 3; count of bases not matched to a gene: 5. This CDR3 has 15 residues. Germline CDR1 SEHNR, CDR2 FQNEAQ (reference sequence). The DNA of the CDR3 is TGTGCCAGCAGCTCGGACAGGGCCTACAATCAGCCCCAGCATTTT. It is translated as CASSSDRAYNQPQHF. The full variable domain, in which reference TRBV7-9 and TRBJ1-5 provide the parts outside the CDR3, is DTGVSQNPRHKITKRGQNVTFRCDPISEHNRLYWYRQTLGQGPEFLTYFQNEAQLEKSRLLSDRFSAERPKGSFSTLEIQRTEQGDSAMYLCASSSDRAYNQPQHFGDGTRLSIL.

The rearrangement joins TRBV20-1 to TRBJ2-5, with 8 bases that match TRBD2. J gave up 5 bases and V 0 bases, and 8 bases lay outside the gene matches. The CDR3 is made up of 15 amino acids. Germline CDR1 reads DFQATT; CDR2 reads SNEGSKA (reference sequence). The CDR3 DNA is TGCAGTGCTAGAGATCGAGCGGGGGAGGGGGAGACCCAGTACTTC. Translated: CSARDRAGEGETQYF.

This clonotype was detected many times. J is TRBJ2-3 and V is TRBV20-1; 9 bases fit TRBD1. This CDR3 has 17 amino acids. CDR1 and CDR2 (germline): DFQATT, SNEGSKA (reference sequence). Germline trimming cut 6 bases from V and 0 bases from J; bases unmatched to any gene: 13. For the CDR3, the DNA is TGCAGTGCGACTCCGGGACAGGGAATTTCTAGCACAGATACGCAGTATTTT. Its protein is CSATPGQGISSTDTQYF.

V usage is TRBV4-3 and J usage is TRBJ2-7, with D hard to call. CDR1 is LGHNA and CDR2 is YSLEER in the germline V gene. Trimming left V 1 base short and J 5 bases short, with 6 bases between. This CDR3 has 12 residues. In DNA, the CDR3 is TGCGCCAGCAGCCAAGTAGGTAACGAGCAGTACGTC. It is translated as CASSQVGNEQYV.

This chain joins TRBV6-6 and TRBJ2-7, with TRBD1 identical over 11 bases. V dropped 5 bases and J dropped 6; count of bases not matched to a gene: 3. This CDR3 spans 13 amino acids. Germline-derived CDR1 and CDR2 are MNHNY and SVGAGI (reference sequence). The CDR3 sequence is CASSPGTGGEQYF. CDR3 DNA: TGTGCCAGCAGTCCGGGGACAGGGGGCGAGCAGTACTTC.

This clonotype was recorded at least ten times. The CDR3 protein is CASSQRSGDTGELFF. The DNA of the CDR3 is TGTGCCAGCAGCCAACGTAGCGGGGACACCGGGGAGCTGTTTTTT. This sequence joins TRBV7-2 and TRBJ2-2; 8 bases fit TRBD2. J gave up 3 bases and V 5 bases, and 5 bases lay outside the gene matches. The germline V gene has CDR1 SGHTA and CDR2 FQGNSA. This CDR3 has 15 amino acids.

The chain links TRBV20-1 to TRBJ1-5; D unresolved. The germline V gene encodes CDR1 DFQATT and CDR2 SNEGSKA (reference sequence). Trimming pared 3 bases from V and 7 bases from J, leaving 13 bases between. This CDR3 has 13 residues. The CDR3 protein is CSARSYLGQPQHF. Here the CDR3 DNA reads TGCAGTGCTAGGTCTTATCTGGGACAGCCCCAGCATTTT.

V and J are TRBV7-2 and TRBJ1-1; D call uncertain. Germline CDR1 and CDR2: SGHTA and FQGNSA. CDR3 length equals 13 residues. Deletions cut 1 base from V and 5 bases from J, with 8 bases between. This CDR3 reads CASSLDPGTEAFF. CDR3 sequence (DNA): TGTGCCAGCAGCTTAGATCCAGGAACTGAAGCTTTCTTT.

This clonotype was detected a few times. The rearrangement links TRBV3-1 to TRBJ1-4; D is unclear. This CDR3 comprises 15 residues. The germline CDR1 and CDR2 sequences are LGHDT and YNNKEL (reference sequence). Trimming stripped 1 base from V and 3 bases from J, with 9 bases between. This chain's CDR3 is CASSQVRAANEKLFF. The CDR3 DNA reads TGTGCCAGCAGCCAAGTCCGGGCAGCTAATGAAAAACTGTTTTTT.

This clonotype came up a few times. V is TRBV7-9 and J is TRBJ2-3, with TRBD2 matching 15 bases. This CDR3 contains 16 residues. Trimming at V came to 5 bases and at J to 3 bases, leaving 3 bases not matched to a gene. CDR1 and CDR2 from the germline V gene are SEHNR and FQNEAQ (reference sequence). Here the CDR3 DNA reads TGTGCCAGCAGCACGGGGACTAGCGGGGGGACAGATACGCAGTATTTT. Its translation: CASSTGTSGGTDTQYF.

This clonotype showed up many times. At one end, the junction sequence differs from germline, possibly due to a read error. V usage is TRBV5-1 and J usage is TRBJ2-5; either TRBD1 or TRBD2 may fit D (5 bases each). There are 13 residues in the CDR3. Germline loops: CDR1 SGHRS, CDR2 YFSETQ. CDR3 sequence reads: CASSFGQGETQYF. DNA of the CDR3: TGTGCTAGCAGCTTCGGGCAGGGAGAGACCCAGTACTTC.

The V gene is TRBV14, the J gene TRBJ2-1, with D tentatively TRBD2 (5 bases). CDR1 and CDR2 (germline): SGHDN, FVKESK. There are 14 residues in the CDR3. V lost 4 bases to trimming and J lost 7 bases, with 14 bases between them. Here the CDR3 DNA reads TGTGCCAGCAGCCCCCCCCCTAGCCGGAATGAGCAGTTCTTC. Its protein is CASSPPPSRNEQFF.

This clonotype was picked up a small number of times. The chain links TRBV2 to TRBJ1-5; D gene unclear. V lost 3 bases to trimming and J lost 2 bases, with 8 bases between them. Germline V lookup: CDR1 SNHLY, CDR2 FYNNEI. The CDR3 is made up of 14 amino acids. The CDR3 sequence is CASSDPSGNQPQHF. In nucleotides, the CDR3 is TGTGCCAGCAGTGATCCTTCGGGCAATCAGCCCCAGCATTTT.

This clonotype was counted a few times. This sequence joins TRBV9 and TRBJ1-6; D gene uncertain. This CDR3 spans 15 amino acids. Trimming took 0 bases from V and 9 from J, leaving 13 bases between them. From germline, CDR1 is SGDLS and CDR2 YYNGEE. The CDR3 DNA reads TGTGCCAGCAGCGTAGATGGCTCAGGTGGTTCACCCCTCCACTTT. Translation: CASSVDGSGGSPLHF.

The chain combines TRBV4-3 with TRBJ2-1, with 8 bases fitting TRBD2. This CDR3 spans 13 amino acids. The germline CDR1 and CDR2 sequences are LGHNA and YSLEER. V shed 3 bases, J shed 10 bases, and the junction held 5 bases outside the gene matches. In DNA form, the CDR3 reads TGCGCCAGCAGCCAGGTTAGCGGGGAAGAGCAGTTCTTC. It is translated as CASSQVSGEEQFF.

This clonotype was recorded a few times. This rearrangement joins TRBV7-2 to TRBJ2-1; possibly TRBD2 for D (6 bases). Per germline, CDR1 SGHTA and CDR2 FQGNSA. Trimming stripped 0 bases from V and 6 bases from J, with 15 bases between. The CDR3 has 16 residues. The CDR3, as DNA: TGTGCCAGCAGCTTAGCGTACCAGGGAGGTAGCAATGAGCAGTTCTTC. Its translation is CASSLAYQGGSNEQFF.

This clonotype occurred a few times. J is TRBJ2-1 and V is TRBV7-9; 7 bases align to TRBD1. The length of the CDR3 is 17 residues. CDR1 and CDR2 from the germline V gene are SEHNR and FQNEAQ (reference sequence). The V and J ends lost 5 bases and 0 bases, in that order; junction bases with no gene match: 10. The CDR3 sequence is CASSGKGTAYSYNEQFF. CDR3 nucleotide sequence: TGTGCCAGCAGCGGGAAAGGGACAGCCTACTCCTACAATGAGCAGTTCTTC.

This CDR3 is CASSLLAGGPSETQYF. In DNA, the CDR3 is TGTGCCAGCAGTCTACTAGCGGGGGGGCCTTCCGAGACCCAGTACTTC. This chain connects TRBV6-5 to TRBJ2-5; TRBD2 aligns across 13 bases. V trimming: 5 bases; J trimming: 5 bases; junction bases outside the gene matches: 8. Germline CDR1 reads MNHEY; CDR2 reads SVGAGI. The CDR3 sequence is 16 residues long.

This clonotype was counted only a few times. The genes are TRBV27 and TRBJ2-2; D not resolved. The CDR3 covers 13 residues. The germline gives CDR1 MNHEY, CDR2 SMNVEV (reference sequence). With 9 bases removed from V and 3 bases from J, the gap between germline ends came to 11 bases. The CDR3: CASSESYTGELFF. The CDR3 nucleotides are TGTGCCAGTTCCGAGTCCTACACCGGGGAGCTGTTTTTT.

This clonotype has a count of ten or more. V and J are TRBV7-9 and TRBJ1-5; possibly TRBD1 for D (5 bases). V shed 2 bases and J shed 9 bases, with 17 bases lying between them. Germline V gene data show CDR1 as SEHNR and CDR2 as FQNEAQ (reference sequence). The CDR3 is made up of 15 amino acids. The CDR3 region is CASSLSGTRGGPQHF. CDR3 coding DNA: TGTGCCAGCAGCTTATCGGGGACCCGGGGCGGGCCCCAGCATTTT.

The V and J genes are TRBV12-3 or TRBV12-4 and TRBJ2-7; 12 bases are a match to TRBD2. The CDR3 is 15 residues long. Trimming took 4 bases from V and 3 from J; bases not matched to a gene: 4. CDR3 in amino acids: CASSSMTSGGYEQYV. The CDR3 DNA sequence: TGTGCCAGCAGTTCCATGACTAGCGGGGGCTACGAGCAGTACGTC.

This clonotype was seen more than once but under ten times. The chain is built from TRBV5-6 and TRBJ2-3; D perhaps matches TRBD2 (5 bases). Between the trimmed V and J ends, which lost 1 base and 8 bases, there was a span of 14 bases. The CDR3 is 14 residues long. Germline V gene data show CDR1 as SGHDT and CDR2 as YYEEEE. The CDR3 DNA follows: TGTGCCAGCAGCTTGACTAGTTCGGTTGGTACGCAGTATTTT. Its protein product is CASSLTSSVGTQYF.

The chain combines TRBV9 with TRBJ1-3; D possibly corresponds to TRBD1 (6 bases). This CDR3 has 15 amino acids. Germline V gives CDR1 SGDLS, CDR2 YYNGEE. Trimming cost V 7 bases and J 2 bases, with 16 bases left between them. The CDR3 DNA follows: TGTGCCAGCGGAACCCGGGACATAACTGGAAACACCATATATTTT. Amino acid sequence: CASGTRDITGNTIYF.

This clonotype was recorded many times. The chain has TRBV6-6 and TRBJ2-7; TRBD2 agrees at 9 bases. V was clipped by 3 bases and J by 7 bases; unmatched bases: 7. CDR1 MNHNY and CDR2 SVGAGI come from the germline V gene (reference sequence). The CDR3 is 14 residues long. CDR3 loop: CASSYGSGGGEQYF. The CDR3, as DNA: TGTGCCAGCAGTTATGGTAGCGGGGGTGGGGAGCAGTACTTC.

The chain uses TRBV21-1 and TRBJ2-7; the table's D call TRBD1 went unverified against the DNA. TRBV21-1 is termed a pseudogene. The CDR3 is 12 residues long. CDR3 bases: TGTGCCAGCAGCAATGGGGACAGGGATCGATACGTC. Translated, it gives CASSNGDRDRYV.

The chain has TRBV7-3 and TRBJ2-5; 7 bases agree with TRBD2. There are 16 residues in the CDR3. V dropped 2 bases and J dropped 3; count of bases not matched to a gene: 9. Germline values: CDR1 SGHTA, CDR2 FQGTGA. The CDR3 region is CASSLVGLADKETQYF. CDR3 DNA: TGTGCCAGCAGCTTAGTAGGTCTAGCGGATAAAGAGACCCAGTACTTC.

In this sample, this clonotype turned up a few times. In nucleotides, the CDR3 is TGTGCCAGCAGCCTCCAGGGTGCGGAGGAGACCCAGTACTTC. Translating it yields CASSLQGAEETQYF. The chain carries TRBV5-4 and TRBJ2-5, with a tentative D call TRBD1 (5 bases). Deletions cut 4 bases from V and 5 bases from J, with 15 bases between. The CDR3 runs 14 residues. Germline V lookup: CDR1 SGHNT, CDR2 YYREEE (reference sequence).

In its sample, this clonotype was seen a few times. This rearrangement joins TRBV4-1 to TRBJ1-6; 7 nucleotides line up with TRBD1. In germline, CDR1 is MGHRA, CDR2 YSYEKL. The CDR3 has 18 residues. V shed 3 bases, J shed 4 bases, and the junction held 12 bases outside the gene matches. For the CDR3, the DNA is TGCGCCAGCAGCCACAGACTCCGGACAGGAAAATATAATTCACCCCTCCACTTT. Protein product: CASSHRLRTGKYNSPLHF.

The chain has TRBV6-5 and TRBJ1-5; a possible D gene is TRBD1 (5 bases). Germline V gene sequence: CDR1 MNHEY, CDR2 SVGAGI. This CDR3 contains 13 residues. Trimming took off 5 bases at V and 4 bases at J, with 9 bases between the two ends. DNA for the CDR3: TGTGCCAGCAGTGACGACAGTAATCAGCCCCAGCATTTT. Translated: CASSDDSNQPQHF.